The rows below give T cell receptor beta chains drawn from one sample of a study of cytomegalovirus exposure and HLA in healthy donors. Sequencing used immunoSEQ multiplex PCR; TCRdb keeps in-frame clones, though not all of them. Counted here are approximately 150,000 clones, approximately 81% occurring once; the ten biggest clones make up 2.5%. The sequencing sample was made of PBMCs. The origin of the receptors is a female donor in good health and CMV-seronegative. Both conserved end residues are part of each CDR3. D genes are given only for firm matches. Clone size is stated in some rows and not others, as once, few, many or a class when expanded.

j_call	v_call	clone_size	d_call	cdr3_nt	cdr3_aa
TRBJ2-3	TRBV15	.	TRBD1	TGTGCCACCAGCACTACAGGGGCTCCCACAGATACGCAGTATTTT	CATSTTGAPTDTQYF
TRBJ1-2	TRBV20-1	.	.	TGCAGTGCTAGAGCGCCGGGAGGCTACACCTTC	CSARAPGGYTF
TRBJ2-7	TRBV4-1	.	.	TGCGCCAGCAGCTCCTGGACAGAAAAGGCTTACGAGCAGTACTTC	CASSSWTEKAYEQYF
TRBJ2-1	TRBV28	.	.	TGTGCCAGCAGTCCCATAACTGGTAGCTCCTACAATGAGCAGTTCTTC	CASSPITGSSYNEQFF
TRBJ2-7	TRBV28	.	TRBD2	TGTGCCAGCAAAGATAGCGGGGTAGCCGAGCAGTACTTC	CASKDSGVAEQYF
TRBJ2-2	TRBV9	once	TRBD2	TGTGCCAGCAGCGTCGGACTAGCGGGAGGAAGGACCGGGGAGCTGTTTTTT	CASSVGLAGGRTGELFF
TRBJ1-1	TRBV27	few	.	TGTGCCAGCCACACCGGCGGGCGGACTGAAGCTTTCTTT	CASHTGGRTEAFF
TRBJ2-1	TRBV30	.	.	TGTGCCGGAATCCGGGACTTTACCTACAATGAGCAGTTCTTC	CAGIRDFTYNEQFF
TRBJ1-2	TRBV9	.	.	TGTGCCAGCAGCCACGGGAGCTATGGCTACACCTTC	CASSHGSYGYTF
TRBJ2-5	TRBV7-9	.	TRBD1	TGTGCCAGCAGCTCATTTGGACAGGCACAAGAGACCCAGTACTTC	CASSSFGQAQETQYF
TRBJ2-5	TRBV7-6	.	.	TGTGCCAGCAGCTTAAATCTCCAAGAGACCCAGTACTTC	CASSLNLQETQYF
TRBJ2-1	TRBV7-2	.	TRBD2	TGTGCCAGCAGCTTATTAGCGGGTGGTAATGAGCAGTTCTTC	CASSLLAGGNEQFF
TRBJ1-1	TRBV6-1	.	TRBD1	TGTGCCAGCACTCTTCTGGGACAGACGAACACTGAAGCTTTCTTT	CASTLLGQTNTEAFF
TRBJ2-7	TRBV10-3	few	TRBD2	TGTGCCATCAGTAGCGGGAGTAGCTCCTACGAGCAGTACTTC	CAISSGSSSYEQYF
TRBJ1-5	TRBV9	.	.	TGTGCCAGCAGCGGGGGGCCGTCGCAGCCCCAGCATTTT	CASSGGPSQPQHF
TRBJ2-1	TRBV6-6	.	.	TGTGCCACCCTATTTCAGGCAGGGAGGCACAATGAGCAGTTCTTC	CATLFQAGRHNEQFF
TRBJ1-1	TRBV2	.	TRBD1	TGTGCCAGCAGCCTAACAGGGGCCGGAAGGACTGAAGCTTTCTTT	CASSLTGAGRTEAFF
TRBJ2-2	TRBV7-9	.	.	TGTGCCAGCAGCCAGGGATCCCCGAACACCGGGGAGCTGTTTTTT	CASSQGSPNTGELFF
TRBJ2-7	TRBV7-3	.	.	TGTGCCAGCAGCCAAGGTGGGGCAGAGAGCTCCTACGAGCAGTACTTC	CASSQGGAESSYEQYF
TRBJ1-2	TRBV28	.	.	TGTGCCAGCAGTTTATACCCGACAGGCAAGGAGGGCTACACCTTC	CASSLYPTGKEGYTF
TRBJ1-2	TRBV29-1	once	.	TGCAGCGTTGTCCAGGTCTCTGGCTACACCTTC	CSVVQVSGYTF
TRBJ2-6	TRBV7-3	once	.	TGTGCCAGCAGCTTGGACACGAGCTCTGGGGCCAACGTCCTGACTTTC	CASSLDTSSGANVLTF
TRBJ2-4	TRBV7-2	.	.	TGTGCCAGCAGCGGAGGGCTCACCGGTGGGAACATTCAGTACTTC	CASSGGLTGGNIQYF
TRBJ1-1	TRBV6-1	.	.	TGTGCCAGTGGAACTATGACAGGTTCGGAAGCTTTCTTT	CASGTMTGSEAFF
TRBJ2-1	TRBV23-1	.	.	TGCGCCAGCAGTCAATCTACCCAGGGTAATAATGAGCAGTTCTTC	CASSQSTQGNNEQFF
TRBJ2-7	TRBV6-1	.	.	TGTGCCAGCAGTGGGATGTTCTACAGCCACGAGCAGTACTTC	CASSGMFYSHEQYF
TRBJ2-3	TRBV29-1	.	.	TGCAGCGTTGTCGGACAAACAGATACGCAGTATTTT	CSVVGQTDTQYF
TRBJ2-5	TRBV18	.	.	TGTGCCAGCTCACCAGGACAGCAAGAGACCCAGTACTTC	CASSPGQQETQYF
TRBJ2-2	TRBV28	.	.	TGTGCCATCAACGGGTTTGTCACCGGGGAGCTGTTTTTT	CAINGFVTGELFF
TRBJ1-4	TRBV6-5	.	.	TGTGCCAGCAGTTACCGAGAGTCTGAAAAACTGTTTTTT	CASSYRESEKLFF
TRBJ2-1	TRBV30	.	TRBD2	TGTGCCTGGGGGCGGGGGGATTCCTACAATGAGCAGTTCTTC	CAWGRGDSYNEQFF
TRBJ2-1	TRBV30	.	TRBD2	TGTGCCTGGAGTCCGCTTGAGCGGGGCAGCTCCTACAATGAGCAGTTCTTC	CAWSPLERGSSYNEQFF
TRBJ2-1	TRBV9	.	TRBD2	TGTGCCAGCAGTCCGCTAGCGGGAGGTAGCAATGAGCAGTTCTTC	CASSPLAGGSNEQFF
TRBJ2-1	TRBV12-5	few	TRBD1	TGTGCTAGTGGTTTAGATTCCGGGACAGCGCGGTTCTTC	CASGLDSGTARFF
TRBJ1-6	TRBV29-1	few	.	TGCAGCGTCAGGCGCTCCTATAATTCACCCCTCCACTTT	CSVRRSYNSPLHF
TRBJ2-2	TRBV6-5	.	TRBD2	TGTGCCAGCAGTTACAGCGGGGGGTTGGACACCGGGGAGCTGTTTTTT	CASSYSGGLDTGELFF
TRBJ1-3	TRBV7-2	.	.	TGTGCCAGCAGCTTAGGGATCGGGGCTGGAAACACCATATATTTT	CASSLGIGAGNTIYF
TRBJ2-7	TRBV11-2	few	TRBD2	TGTGCCAGCAGCTTAGGACTAGCGGGAGAGGCCTACGAGCAGTACTTC	CASSLGLAGEAYEQYF
TRBJ1-1	TRBV7-3	.	.	TGTGCCAGCAGCTTATTTCCGGGGGTGAACACTGAAGCTTTCTTT	CASSLFPGVNTEAFF
TRBJ1-4	TRBV30	once	.	TGTGCCTGGAGAGGGGGAACGGGCTGGGATGAAAAACTGTTTTTT	CAWRGGTGWDEKLFF
TRBJ1-6	TRBV25-1	.	TRBD1	TGTGCCAGCAGTGCCCGACAGGGTAGATCACCCCTCCACTTT	CASSARQGRSPLHF
TRBJ2-7	TRBV7-2	.	TRBD1	TGTGCCAGCAGCCCCCCGGGGGGACAGGGGGCGCGGGTGTACTACGAGCAGTACTTC	CASSPPGGQGARVYYEQYF
TRBJ1-1	TRBV5-5	.	.	TGTGCCAGCAGTCAGACAGGTTTCGACACTGAAGCTTTCTTT	CASSQTGFDTEAFF
TRBJ2-3	TRBV28	.	TRBD2	TGTGCCAGCGGGACTATCACAGATACGCAGTATTTT	CASGTITDTQYF
TRBJ2-3	TRBV6-1	.	TRBD2	TGTGCCAGCCGGCTAGCGGGGGCCGGGGGAGATACGCAGTATTTT	CASRLAGAGGDTQYF